Listed below are T cell receptor beta chains from one sample, sequenced in a study of blood T cell dynamics during melanoma immunotherapy. The table came from immunoSEQ multiplex PCR; TCRdb's copy has only in-frame clones and leaves some out. The sample shows 9,000 to 10,000 clones, approximately 90% of them seen only once. This specimen was blood, taken from a patient treated with checkpoint blockade. These receptors all stem from a human donor with melanoma. The CDR3 runs from the conserved cysteine through the conserved F or W. The D gene is left open where the match is weak. Clone size is given for some rows only: seen once, a few or many times, or a class if the clone is expanded.

j_gene: TRBJ1-2; v_gene: TRBV4-3; abundance: -; d_gene: -; CDR3aa: CASSQGPGEERGYTF; CDR3nt: TGCGCCAGCAGCCAAGGCCCAGGGGAGGAGAGAGGCTACACCTTC
j_gene: TRBJ2-7; v_gene: TRBV28; abundance: -; d_gene: -; CDR3aa: CASSPDPSSGWQYF; CDR3nt: TGTGCCAGCAGCCCCGACCCCAGCAGCGGGTGGCAGTACTTC
j_gene: TRBJ2-3; v_gene: TRBV28; abundance: -; d_gene: -; CDR3aa: CASSPSGADTQYF; CDR3nt: TGTGCCAGCAGTCCCTCGGGGGCAGATACGCAGTATTTT
j_gene: TRBJ2-2; v_gene: TRBV11-3; abundance: -; d_gene: -; CDR3aa: CASSLVWDGELFF; CDR3nt: TGTGCCAGCAGCTTAGTTTGGGACGGGGAGCTGTTTTTT
j_gene: TRBJ2-1; v_gene: TRBV9; abundance: -; d_gene: -; CDR3aa: CASSPDFTPYNEQFF; CDR3nt: TGTGCCAGCAGCCCCGACTTCACCCCTTACAATGAGCAGTTCTTC
j_gene: TRBJ2-1; v_gene: TRBV4-1; abundance: -; d_gene: TRBD1; CDR3aa: CASSHGQGTDEQFF; CDR3nt: TGCGCCAGCAGCCACGGACAGGGAACCGATGAGCAGTTCTTC
j_gene: TRBJ2-3; v_gene: TRBV4-3; abundance: -; d_gene: TRBD2; CDR3aa: CASSQARSGMDTQYF; CDR3nt: TGCGCCAGCAGCCAAGCCCGTAGCGGGATGGATACGCAGTATTTT
j_gene: TRBJ2-3; v_gene: TRBV7-8; abundance: -; d_gene: -; CDR3aa: CASSLLRVGPDTQYF; CDR3nt: TGTGCCAGCAGCTTGCTTCGGGTGGGGCCAGATACGCAGTATTTT
j_gene: TRBJ2-7; v_gene: TRBV28; abundance: -; d_gene: -; CDR3aa: CASSLSGSPAFYEQYF; CDR3nt: TGTGCCAGCAGTTTATCGGGCAGCCCGGCTTTCTACGAGCAGTACTTC
j_gene: TRBJ2-5; v_gene: TRBV4-2; abundance: -; d_gene: TRBD2; CDR3aa: CASSQAGTRQETQYF; CDR3nt: TGTGCCAGCAGCCAAGCCGGGACTAGACAAGAGACCCAGTACTTC
j_gene: TRBJ2-7; v_gene: TRBV5-5; abundance: once; d_gene: TRBD1; CDR3aa: CASSPGGYEQYF; CDR3nt: TGTGCCAGCAGCCCAGGGGGTTACGAGCAGTACTTC
j_gene: TRBJ2-3; v_gene: TRBV4-3; abundance: -; d_gene: -; CDR3aa: CASSQDRNTDTQYF; CDR3nt: TGCGCCAGCAGCCAAGATCGGAACACAGATACGCAGTATTTT
j_gene: TRBJ2-7; v_gene: TRBV5-4; abundance: -; d_gene: TRBD2; CDR3aa: CASSGGGLVYEQYF; CDR3nt: TGTGCCAGCAGCGGGGGGGGACTAGTGTACGAGCAGTACTTC
j_gene: TRBJ1-2; v_gene: TRBV6-5; abundance: -; d_gene: -; CDR3aa: CASSYGSGAYGYTF; CDR3nt: TGTGCCAGCAGTTACGGGTCGGGTGCTTATGGCTACACCTTC
j_gene: TRBJ2-7; v_gene: TRBV28; abundance: -; d_gene: TRBD2; CDR3aa: CASSPLAGGGEQYF; CDR3nt: TGTGCCAGCAGTCCTCTAGCGGGAGGGGGGGAGCAGTACTTC
j_gene: TRBJ1-5; v_gene: TRBV20-1; abundance: -; d_gene: -; CDR3aa: CSARERGPQHF; CDR3nt: TGCAGTGCTAGAGAAAGGGGGCCCCAGCATTTT
j_gene: TRBJ1-4; v_gene: TRBV2; abundance: -; d_gene: -; CDR3aa: CASSPTGVNEKLFF; CDR3nt: TGTGCCAGCAGCCCGACAGGAGTTAATGAAAAACTGTTTTTT
j_gene: TRBJ2-7; v_gene: TRBV7-8; abundance: -; d_gene: -; CDR3aa: CASSPGRSYEQYF; CDR3nt: TGTGCCAGCAGCCCGGGGCGGTCCTACGAGCAGTACTTC
j_gene: TRBJ2-1; v_gene: TRBV6-5; abundance: -; d_gene: -; CDR3aa: CASGALAAYNEQFF; CDR3nt: TGTGCCAGCGGAGCGTTAGCGGCGTACAATGAGCAGTTCTTC
j_gene: TRBJ2-1; v_gene: TRBV2; abundance: -; d_gene: TRBD2; CDR3aa: CASRSGTNPQGEQFF; CDR3nt: TGTGCCAGCAGGTCCGGGACTAACCCCCAGGGTGAGCAGTTCTTC
j_gene: TRBJ1-1; v_gene: TRBV19; abundance: -; d_gene: TRBD1; CDR3aa: CASDRTGNTEAFF; CDR3nt: TGTGCCAGCGACAGGACAGGGAACACTGAAGCTTTCTTT
j_gene: TRBJ2-7; v_gene: TRBV19; abundance: -; d_gene: -; CDR3aa: CATGERAGEQYF; CDR3nt: TGTGCCACCGGGGAACGGGCGGGGGAGCAGTACTTC
j_gene: TRBJ1-5; v_gene: TRBV28; abundance: once; d_gene: -; CDR3aa: CASTLIRGVHNQPQHF; CDR3nt: TGTGCCAGCACCCTCATCCGGGGGGTCCACAATCAGCCCCAGCATTTT
j_gene: TRBJ1-2; v_gene: TRBV7-3; abundance: -; d_gene: -; CDR3aa: CASSLWGAPRDGYTF; CDR3nt: TGTGCCAGCAGCTTATGGGGGGCCCCGAGGGATGGCTACACCTTC
j_gene: TRBJ1-2; v_gene: TRBV4-1; abundance: -; d_gene: -; CDR3aa: CASSQPRAPWGYTF; CDR3nt: TGCGCCAGCAGCCAACCCCGGGCCCCATGGGGCTACACCTTC
j_gene: TRBJ2-7; v_gene: TRBV28; abundance: -; d_gene: TRBD2; CDR3aa: CASSPGLAAYEQYF; CDR3nt: TGTGCCAGCAGCCCCGGACTAGCGGCCTACGAGCAGTACTTC
j_gene: TRBJ2-2; v_gene: TRBV27; abundance: -; d_gene: TRBD2; CDR3aa: CASSLGLAGGRTGELFF; CDR3nt: TGTGCCAGCAGTTTAGGACTAGCGGGAGGGCGGACCGGGGAGCTGTTTTTT
j_gene: TRBJ2-7; v_gene: TRBV7-2; abundance: -; d_gene: -; CDR3aa: CASSLGGVGSYEQYF; CDR3nt: TGTGCCAGCAGCTTGGGGGGAGTGGGCTCCTACGAGCAGTACTTC
j_gene: TRBJ2-7; v_gene: TRBV27; abundance: few; d_gene: TRBD2; CDR3aa: CASSFGRASYEQYF; CDR3nt: TGTGCCAGCAGTTTCGGGAGGGCCTCCTACGAGCAGTACTTC
j_gene: TRBJ2-2; v_gene: TRBV28; abundance: -; d_gene: TRBD1; CDR3aa: CASSFRQGAGELFF; CDR3nt: TGTGCCAGCAGTTTTAGGCAGGGGGCCGGGGAGCTGTTTTTT
j_gene: TRBJ2-1; v_gene: TRBV7-9; abundance: -; d_gene: -; CDR3aa: CASSLDPRPYNEQFF; CDR3nt: TGTGCCAGCAGCCTGGACCCCCGGCCTTACAATGAGCAGTTCTTC
j_gene: TRBJ2-1; v_gene: TRBV27; abundance: -; d_gene: -; CDR3aa: CASSFGRSSYNEQFF; CDR3nt: TGTGCCAGCAGTTTCGGCAGGAGCTCCTACAATGAGCAGTTCTTC